These 27 T cell receptor beta chains share one sample of origin, sequenced in a study of human T cells and chemical hapten exposure. TCRdb re-called the RACE reads through MiXCR, storing one row per CDR3 protein. The sample lists more than 300,000 distinct CDR3 sequences; around 5.5% were seen once. Time point defined: pre-sensitization, week 0. Treatment meaning: therapeutic diphenylcyclopropenone sensitization with weekly scalp DPC. Sequences were derived from whole blood, sampled in connection with sensitization to the hapten diphenylcyclopropenone (DPC). Receptors were obtained from a woman under 30 with alopecia areata. Some clones in this sample may be carry-over from other donors' samples.

This clonotype was recorded at least ten times. This rearrangement joins TRBV5-6 to TRBJ2-2; 9 nucleotides match TRBD2. Germline V gene data show CDR1 as SGHDT and CDR2 as YYEEEE. The CDR3 extends over 15 amino acids. V lost 4 bases to trimming and J lost 6 bases; unmatched junction nucleotides: 7. The CDR3 DNA is TGTGCCAGCAGCATCCGGGCGGGGGGGCCCGGGGAGCTGTTTTTT. Its protein product is CASSIRAGGPGELFF.

This clonotype was found many times. The chain links TRBV13 to TRBJ1-3, with TRBD1 identical over 8 bases. J gave up 4 bases and V 5 bases, and 7 bases lay outside the gene matches. This CDR3 comprises 15 residues. CDR1 and CDR2 from the germline V gene are PRHDT and FYEKMQ (reference sequence). CDR3 region: CASSIMGQAGNTIYF. The CDR3 nucleotides read TGTGCCAGCAGCATAATGGGACAGGCCGGAAACACCATATATTTT. Full variable domain (remainder filled in from reference TRBV13 and TRBJ1-3): AAGVIQSPRHLIKEKRETATLKCYPIPRHDTVYWYQQGPGQDPQFLISFYEKMQSDKGSIPDRFSAQQFSDYHSELNMSSLELGDSALYFCASSIMGQAGNTIYFGEGSWLTVV.

This clonotype was recorded many times. The chain recombines TRBV20-1 with TRBJ1-2, with 11 bases aligning to TRBD1. The trim removed 5 bases at V and 6 bases at J, leaving 14 bases unmatched. Per the germline V gene, CDR1 is DFQATT and CDR2 is SNEGSKA (reference sequence). The CDR3 consists of 16 residues. The chain's CDR3 is CSALRGQGVLAHGYTF. The DNA of the CDR3 is TGCAGTGCTCTTAGGGGACAGGGGGTCCTGGCGCATGGCTACACCTTC.

This chain connects TRBV18 to TRBJ2-7, with D hard to call. The CDR3 contains 13 residues. The V and J ends lost 3 bases and 3 bases respectively, with 9 bases between them. Germline V lookup: CDR1 KGHSH, CDR2 LQKENI. CDR3 in amino acids: CASSPPVGYEQYF. CDR3 nucleotides: TGTGCCAGCTCACCCCCGGTGGGCTACGAGCAGTACTTC.

V usage is TRBV6-6 and J usage is TRBJ1-2; TRBD1 matches at 8 bases. The ends lost 5 bases at V and 4 bases at J; junction bases unmatched: 6. This CDR3 region has 14 residues. CDR1 and CDR2 (germline): MNHNY, SVGAGI (reference sequence). CDR3 bases: TGTGCCAGCAGTGGAGGACAGGGATCCTATGGCTACACCTTC. As protein: CASSGGQGSYGYTF.

At least ten counts were recorded for this clonotype. This chain connects TRBV28 to TRBJ2-1; TRBD2 matches at 7 bases. Germline V gene sequence: CDR1 MDHEN, CDR2 SYDVKM. The CDR3 length is 14 residues. V shed 3 bases, J shed 1 base, and the junction held 0 bases outside the gene matches. The CDR3 protein is CASSLGGSYNEQFF. DNA for the CDR3: TGTGCCAGCAGTTTGGGAGGGTCCTACAATGAGCAGTTCTTC.

The gene calls are TRBV5-1 and TRBJ2-7; the D is unclear. Germline loops: CDR1 SGHRS, CDR2 YFSETQ. There are 15 residues in the CDR3. The V gene lost 6 bases and the J gene lost 3 bases, with 19 bases spanning the gap. CDR3 in amino acids: CASNPFRKGYYEQYF. The CDR3 DNA follows: TGCGCCAGCAACCCGTTTAGAAAAGGCTACTACGAGCAGTACTTC.

The table lists this clonotype with many counts. The chain combines TRBV6-5 with TRBJ2-7; D remains unclear. V lost 0 bases to trimming and J lost 0 bases, with 9 bases between them. This CDR3 contains 15 residues. Germline-derived CDR1 and CDR2 are MNHEY and SVGAGI. CDR3 in amino acids: CASSYSSGSSYEQYF. Here the CDR3 DNA reads TGTGCCAGCAGTTACTCGTCAGGCAGCTCCTACGAGCAGTACTTC.

The chain has TRBV6-6 and TRBJ1-1, with 10 bases that match TRBD1. The CDR3 totals 17 residues. Per germline, CDR1 MNHNY and CDR2 SVGAGI (reference sequence). The ends lost 10 bases at V and 4 bases at J; junction bases unmatched: 18. The CDR3 sequence is CATGQGGAHSHFTEAFF. The CDR3 DNA is TGTGCCACCGGACAGGGGGGGGCTCATTCTCACTTCACTGAAGCTTTCTTT.

This clonotype has a handful of counts. This rearrangement joins TRBV2 to TRBJ2-5; D uncertain. V lost 9 bases to trimming and J lost 11 bases, with 13 bases between them. The CDR3 covers 10 residues. Germline CDR1 and CDR2: SNHLY and FYNNEI. The CDR3 reads CASSSGLQYF. The CDR3, as DNA: TGTGCCAGTTCCTCGGGCCTTCAGTACTTC.

The rearrangement uses TRBV6-6 and TRBJ2-1; 14 bases fit TRBD2. Germline CDR1 MNHNY, CDR2 SVGAGI (reference sequence). This CDR3 has 15 residues. V trimming: 4 bases; J trimming: 8 bases; junction bases outside the gene matches: 4. The CDR3 loop reads CASSWTSGGTYEQFF. CDR3 DNA: TGTGCCAGCAGTTGGACTAGCGGGGGGACTTATGAGCAGTTCTTC.

The chain links TRBV27 to TRBJ2-3; the D gene is possibly TRBD2 (6 bases). The CDR3 totals 14 residues. V was trimmed by 1 base and J by 6 bases, leaving 11 bases between them. The V gene's germline CDR1 is MNHEY and CDR2 SMNVEV (reference sequence). This CDR3 is CASSLYPRGDTQYF. Here the CDR3 DNA reads TGTGCCAGCAGTTTATACCCCCGGGGGGATACGCAGTATTTT.

This clonotype has ten or more counts. This rearrangement joins TRBV6-2 or TRBV6-3 to TRBJ2-5, with 9 positions matching TRBD2. Trimming took 2 bases from V and 4 from J; bases not matched to a gene: 20. Looked up from germline, CDR1 is MNHEY and CDR2 is SVGEGT. The CDR3 runs 20 residues. The CDR3 sequence is CASSYTSTTSGLLRTETQYF. The CDR3 DNA is TGTGCCAGCAGTTACACTTCCACGACTAGCGGACTTCTAAGGACAGAGACCCAGTACTTC.

The chain uses TRBV4-1 and TRBJ2-1, with D hard to call. There are 15 residues in the CDR3. CDR1 is MGHRA, CDR2 YSYEKL, per germline. Trimming took 3 bases from V and 0 from J, leaving 9 bases between them. Here the CDR3 reads CASSHAGSSYNEQFF. The CDR3, as DNA: TGCGCCAGCAGCCACGCCGGGTCCTCCTACAATGAGCAGTTCTTC.

The rearrangement joins TRBV7-9 to TRBJ2-6, with D hard to call. From germline, CDR1 is SEHNR and CDR2 FQNEAQ (reference sequence). Trimming took 5 bases from V and 0 from J, leaving 11 bases between them. This CDR3 contains 16 residues. The CDR3 loop reads CASSLGQLSGANVLTF. DNA of the CDR3: TGTGCCAGCAGCCTAGGGCAGCTCTCTGGGGCCAACGTCCTGACTTTC.

This clonotype came up a few times. V usage is TRBV11-2 and J usage is TRBJ2-5; D call uncertain. CDR3 length equals 15 residues. CDR1 and CDR2 from the germline V gene are SGHAT and FQNNGV. V gave up 4 bases and J gave up 3 bases, with 15 bases separating them. CDR3 region: CASSSSIGHEETQYF. The CDR3 DNA reads as TGTGCCAGCAGCTCTTCCATCGGCCACGAAGAGACCCAGTACTTC.

This clonotype was counted only a few times. The chain couples TRBV6-2 or TRBV6-3 to TRBJ2-7; the D gene is possibly TRBD1 (5 bases). The CDR3 contains 13 residues. CDR1 is MNHEY, CDR2 SVGEGT, per germline. V was pared by 5 bases and J by 6 bases, with 14 bases between. This CDR3 reads CASSRTDTGEQYF. The CDR3, as DNA: TGTGCCAGCAGTCGGACGGACACGGGCGAGCAGTACTTC.

V usage is TRBV15 and J usage is TRBJ2-4; D is possibly TRBD2 (5 bases). CDR3 length equals 13 residues. V was trimmed by 5 bases and J by 5 bases, leaving 10 bases between them. Germline V gene data show CDR1 as LNHNV and CDR2 as YYDKDF (reference sequence). DNA of the CDR3: TGTGCCACCAGCGGGAGACTGGAAAACATTCAGTACTTC. Its protein is CATSGRLENIQYF. The complete variable domain, with remaining parts taken from reference TRBV15 and TRBJ2-4, reads DAMVIQNPRYQVTQFGKPVTLSCSQTLNHNVMYWYQQKSSQAPKLLFHYYDKDFNNEADTPDNFQSRRPNTSFCFLDIRSPGLGDTAMYLCATSGRLENIQYFGAGTRLSVL.

This clonotype was seen at least ten times. The DNA for the CDR3 is TGTGCCATCAGTTCGGCGGGACAGGCCCGTTTAAGCTCTGGGGCCAACGTCCTGACTTTC. It specifies CAISSAGQARLSSGANVLTF. The rearrangement joins TRBV10-3 to TRBJ2-6; 8 bases agree with TRBD1. Germline CDR1 is ENHRY and CDR2 is SYGVKD. This CDR3 has 20 amino acids. Trimming at V came to 5 bases and at J to 0 bases, leaving 15 bases not matched to a gene.

In its sample, this clonotype was seen a few times. The chain is built from TRBV20-1 and TRBJ1-4; D remains ambiguous. The CDR3 runs to 14 residues. V was clipped by 2 bases and J by 2 bases, with 9 bases between them. Germline V gene lookup returns CDR1 DFQATT and CDR2 SNEGSKA (reference sequence). The chain's CDR3 is CSARSGSTNEKLFF. CDR3 nucleotide sequence: TGCAGTGCTAGATCGGGGAGTACTAATGAAAAACTGTTTTTT.

V is TRBV7-9 and J is TRBJ1-1; no definite D call. In germline, CDR1 is SEHNR, CDR2 FQNEAQ (reference sequence). The ends were cut back, 2 bases at V and 10 bases at J, with 8 bases in the middle. The CDR3 runs to 11 residues. The CDR3 nucleotides read TGTGCCAGCAGCTTATTGTGGGGAGCTTTCTTT. Translation gives CASSLLWGAFF.

The CDR3: CASSLAGVRQPQHF. Written as DNA, the CDR3 is TGTGCCAGCAGTTTAGCGGGGGTACGACAGCCCCAGCATTTT. This sequence joins TRBV12-3 or TRBV12-4 and TRBJ1-5; D possibly corresponds to TRBD1 (5 bases). This CDR3 has 14 residues. V was shortened by 0 bases and J by 7 bases, with 10 bases between the two germline ends.

This clonotype has a count of ten or more. V and J are TRBV12-3 or TRBV12-4 and TRBJ2-3; 12 nucleotides match TRBD2. Unmatched junction bases numbered 5, after V lost 6 bases and J lost 1 base. The CDR3 contains 16 residues. CDR3 amino acids: CASRYRLAGGTDTQYF. The CDR3 DNA reads as TGTGCCAGCAGGTACCGACTAGCGGGGGGCACAGATACGCAGTATTTT.

Ten or more counts support this clonotype. V is TRBV5-1 and J is TRBJ2-7, with 8 bases aligning to TRBD1. The V and J ends lost 0 bases and 5 bases, in that order; junction bases with no gene match: 34. This CDR3 is built from 24 residues. CDR1 SGHRS and CDR2 YFSETQ come from the germline V gene. The DNA for the CDR3 is TGCGCCAGCAGCTTGGGAATTGCGGGGCGGTCGTATGAAATAGAGCAGGGGGCTCTTGACGAGCAGTACTTC. It translates to CASSLGIAGRSYEIEQGALDEQYF.

CDR3 sequence (DNA): TGCGCCAGCAGCGAGGGGACTGAAGGAGATACGCAGTATTTT. Translation: CASSEGTEGDTQYF. The chain is built from TRBV5-1 and TRBJ2-3, with D possibly TRBD2 on 6 matching bases. The CDR3 has 14 residues. Germline V gives CDR1 SGHRS, CDR2 YFSETQ. The ends were cut back, 4 bases at V and 5 bases at J, with 14 bases in the middle.

In its sample, this clonotype was seen a few times. V usage is TRBV12-3 or TRBV12-4 and J usage is TRBJ1-1; weak D call: TRBD1 (5 bases). The CDR3 sequence is 15 residues long. Trimming took 3 bases from V and 2 from J, leaving 13 bases between them. The CDR3 region is CASSFRWGSNTEAFF. The CDR3 nucleotides are TGTGCCAGCAGTTTTCGTTGGGGGAGCAACACTGAAGCTTTCTTT.

This clonotype was observed at least ten times. V and J are TRBV10-3 and TRBJ2-7, with unresolved D. The CDR3 is 13 amino acids. V lost 3 bases and J lost 4, with 10 bases in between. Germline V gene data show CDR1 as ENHRY and CDR2 as SYGVKD. CDR3 nucleotides: TGTGCCATCAGTGATGTCGGAAAGTACGAGCAGTACTTC. Translation: CAISDVGKYEQYF.